Below are 7 T cell receptor beta chains sequenced from a single sample in a study of OX40 agonist ivuxolimab in advanced cancers. Sequenced by immunoSEQ multiplex PCR; TCRdb stores in-frame clones only, minus some. The sample carries fewer than 100,000 clones, approximately 91% recorded once. The source was CD4+ or CD8+ T cells sorted from blood, collected in a trial of the OX40 agonist ivuxolimab. These receptors originate from an adult with an advanced solid tumor such as melanoma, head and neck, liver or kidney cancer.

The rearrangement joins TRBV5-1 to TRBJ2-3, with D perhaps matching TRBD2 (5 bases). V was trimmed by 1 base and J by 0 bases, leaving 9 bases between them. The length of the CDR3 is 15 residues. From germline, CDR1 is SGHRS and CDR2 YFSETQ. This CDR3 reads CASSLMGASTDTQYF. CDR3 bases: TGCGCCAGCAGCTTGATGGGAGCTAGCACAGATACGCAGTATTTT.

This clone was seen a few times. The genes are TRBV28 and TRBJ1-4; 7 bases map to TRBD1. V shed 5 bases, J shed 4 bases, and the junction held 7 bases outside the gene matches. CDR1 and CDR2 from the germline V gene are MDHEN and SYDVKM. The CDR3 is 15 amino acids. CDR3 nucleotides: TGTGCCAGCAGTCTCATCGGGACAGTTAATGAAAAACTGTTTTTT. Translating gives CASSLIGTVNEKLFF.

The chain combines TRBV11-2 with TRBJ2-7; 14 nucleotides align to TRBD2. The CDR3 is 18 amino acids. The germline CDR1 and CDR2 sequences are SGHAT and FQNNGV. Losses at the gene ends were 2 bases for V and 6 bases for J; bases not matched to a gene: 12. The chain's CDR3 is CASSLRTSGRRSELEQYF. The CDR3 DNA follows: TGTGCCAGCAGCTTACGGACTAGCGGGAGGAGGTCTGAGCTCGAGCAGTACTTC.

This clone was seen just once. The chain carries TRBV7-2 and TRBJ2-6; D possibly corresponds to TRBD1 (5 bases). The CDR3 length is 15 residues. V was pared by 4 bases and J by 0 bases, with 7 bases between. Germline CDR1 and CDR2: SGHTA and FQGNSA. The CDR3: CASSYQGSGANVLTF. For the CDR3, the DNA is TGTGCCAGCAGCTATCAGGGCTCTGGGGCCAACGTCCTGACTTTC.

The chain employs TRBV27 and TRBJ2-7, with 8 bases lining up with TRBD1. Germline CDR1 and CDR2: MNHEY and SMNVEV (reference sequence). With 5 bases clipped from V and 0 bases from J, the junction kept 12 bases outside the gene matches. CDR3 size: 17 residues. The DNA for the CDR3 is TGTGCCAGCAGTCTAAGGGGTACCGGGACAGGCTCCTACGAGCAGTACTTC. Encoded protein: CASSLRGTGTGSYEQYF.

This chain uses TRBV28 with TRBJ2-2; no reliable D call. The ends were cut back, 3 bases at V and 9 bases at J, with 11 bases in the middle. The CDR3 covers 13 residues. Germline V gene lookup returns CDR1 MDHEN and CDR2 SYDVKM. CDR3 in DNA: TGTGCCAGCAGTTTGTCTCTACACAGGGAGCTGTTTTTT. It is translated as CASSLSLHRELFF. The complete variable domain, with remaining parts taken from reference TRBV28 and TRBJ2-2, reads DVKVTQSSRYLVKRTGEKVFLECVQDMDHENMFWYRQDPGLGLRLIYFSYDVKMKEKGDIPEGYSVSREKKERFSLILESASTNQTSMYLCASSLSLHRELFFGEGSRLTVL.

V and J are TRBV2 and TRBJ1-2; 7 nucleotides agree with TRBD1. The germline CDR1 and CDR2 sequences are SNHLY and FYNNEI. The CDR3 contains 15 residues. Unmatched junction bases numbered 9, after V lost 6 bases and J lost 2 bases. In DNA form, the CDR3 reads TGTGCCAGCAGCCCCCTCGGGACAGAAAACTATGGCTACACCTTC. Amino acid sequence: CASSPLGTENYGYTF.